This T cell receptor beta chain derives from a study of blood T cell repertoires in COVID-19. Turning to the study itself: Sites across the United States, Italy and Spain contributed samples from acute and convalescent COVID-19. PBMCs, B-cell-depleted T cells, or T cells provided the cDNA or gDNA that made up the material.

V was pared by 11 bases and J by 0 bases, with 14 bases between. This CDR3 has 14 residues. Germline V gene sequence: CDR1 WNHNN, CDR2 SYGVQD (reference sequence). Per the original data handling: Estimation of nucleated cell counts was performed using reference gene primer amplification. Data came from immunoSEQ multiplex PCR; TCRdb stores just in-frame clones and leaves some out. V and J calls plus clone size are reproduced from that table; the DNA served to infer D and trimming. There are about 160,000 clones in the sample; more than 75% occur only once, and roughly 2.1% lies in the top ten. The rearrangement joins TRBV10-1 to TRBJ2-4, with D uncertain. This TCR was sampled from a man aged 18-30 years with acute or convalescent COVID-19. The specimen was peripheral blood. Written as DNA, the CDR3 is TGCGCCTTAACCACACAGCTAGCCAAAAACATTCAGTACTTC. Translated: CALTTQLAKNIQYF.